The 3 T cell receptor beta chains given below trace back to one sample, sequenced in a study of lymphopenia after photon versus proton radiotherapy (dated by TCRdb to the late 2010s). The library was made by the immunoSEQ multiplex PCR assay. The clones in this table, taken by TCRdb from immuneACCESS, are in-frame only. Not every clone is retained; where verified, under half of the shortfall comes from an unresolved V gene, and the cause of the rest is unknown. Here the sample has 25,000 to 30,000 clones; around nine tenths occur a single time. The leading ten clones occupy around 47% of the sample. Sequencing was performed on peripheral blood, taken from a patient treated with proton-based radiotherapy. The receptors come from a woman aged 55 to 70 with cholangiocarcinoma. Some clones in this sample may be carry-over from other donors' samples.

The chain is built from TRBV7-8 and TRBJ2-3; 9 bases are a match to TRBD2. The CDR3 is made up of 17 amino acids. With 4 bases clipped from V and 2 bases from J, the junction kept 10 bases outside the gene matches. Germline V CDR1 and CDR2: SGHVS, FQNEAQ. The CDR3 coding sequence is TGTGCCAGCAGCTCCTTCCCGGGCGGGGGGGACACAGATACGCAGTATTTT. It yields the protein CASSSFPGGGDTDTQYF.

This chain joins TRBV7-2 and TRBJ2-1; D call uncertain. The CDR3 is made up of 12 amino acids. Trimming cost V 6 bases and J 8 bases, with 11 bases left between them. Germline V gene data show CDR1 as SGHTA and CDR2 as FQGNSA. As DNA, the CDR3 is TGTGCCAGCAGAAAGACCCTAGATGAGCAGTTCTTC. Translation gives CASRKTLDEQFF.

The gene calls are TRBV25-1 and TRBJ2-7, with a possible D match to TRBD1 (5 bases). The CDR3 runs 12 residues. V was pared by 4 bases and J by 5 bases, with 9 bases between. Germline V gene data show CDR1 as MGHDK and CDR2 as SYGVNS. For the CDR3, the DNA is TGTGCCAGCAGTGTGACAGTTAACGAGCAGTACTTC. Its translation is CASSVTVNEQYF.